A selection of T cell receptor beta chains follows, all from one sample in a study of blood T cell repertoires in COVID-19. Clones were read by immunoSEQ multiplex PCR, and TCRdb kept only the in-frame ones, dropping some. The sample lists about 400,000 clones; about 89% were seen once. Sequences were obtained from peripheral blood. The source of these receptors is a man aged 40-55 years with acute or convalescent COVID-19. CDR3s include the opening cysteine and the closing phenylalanine or tryptophan. D genes are given only for firm matches. Rows may omit the clone size; those that give it use once, few, many or a size class.

-	TRBD1	TRBV25-1	TRBJ1-4	CASSGPTTGSGEKLFF	TGTGCCAGCAGTGGACCAACGACAGGGTCGGGGGAAAAACTGTTTTTT
-	TRBD2	TRBV6-5	TRBJ2-7	CASRGGVYYEQYF	TGTGCCAGCAGGGGGGGGGTCTACTACGAGCAGTACTTC
-	-	TRBV7-9	TRBJ1-1	CASNDVGGLGTEAFF	TGTGCCAGCAACGACGTGGGGGGTCTAGGCACTGAAGCTTTCTTT
-	-	TRBV4-1	TRBJ2-1	CASSLLDYNEQFF	TGCGCCAGCAGCCTACTAGATTACAATGAGCAGTTCTTC
-	-	TRBV29-1	TRBJ1-1	CSVEPGVGAFF	TGCAGCGTTGAACCAGGGGTTGGAGCTTTCTTT
-	-	TRBV9	TRBJ2-3	CASSVPLGGRKDTQYF	TGTGCCAGCAGCGTCCCTTTGGGGGGGCGCAAAGATACGCAGTATTTT
-	-	TRBV29-1	TRBJ2-2	CSVGGHTNTGELFF	TGCAGCGTTGGTGGGCATACGAACACCGGGGAGCTGTTTTTT
-	TRBD1	TRBV19	TRBJ1-2	CASSIHGTEFVTAGSTF	TGTGCCAGTAGTATCCACGGGACAGAATTTGTCACCGCCGGTTCCACCTTC
-	TRBD1	TRBV15	TRBJ1-2	CATSRLRQGGYGYTF	TGTGCCACCAGCAGACTACGACAGGGCGGCTATGGCTACACCTTC
-	-	TRBV28	TRBJ1-5	CASSLLGRQGNQPQHF	TGTGCCAGCAGTTTATTAGGGAGGCAGGGTAACCAGCCCCAGCATTTT
-	TRBD1	TRBV6-2/TRBV6-3	TRBJ1-1	CASSYSIQGAPEAFF	TGTGCCAGCAGTTACTCGATACAGGGGGCCCCTGAAGCTTTCTTT
-	-	TRBV28	TRBJ1-2	CASSPDDRGYTF	TGTGCCAGCAGTCCTGACGACAGGGGCTACACCTTC
few	TRBD1	TRBV5-1	TRBJ1-1	CASRTGTGNAFF	TGCGCCAGCAGGACCGGGACAGGTAATGCTTTCTTT
medium-sized	-	TRBV11-2	TRBJ1-4	CASSWTPAATNEKLFF	TGTGCCAGCAGCTGGACACCAGCAGCAACTAATGAAAAACTGTTTTTT
-	TRBD1	TRBV3-1/TRBV3-2	TRBJ1-2	CASRGQATNYGYTF	TGTGCCAGCAGAGGACAGGCAACTAACTATGGCTACACCTTC
-	TRBD1	TRBV5-1	TRBJ1-1	CASTRQGTLNTEAFF	TGCGCCAGCACCCGACAGGGGACTTTGAACACTGAAGCTTTCTTT
-	-	TRBV28	TRBJ1-1	CASTWGYLNTEAFF	TGTGCCAGCACCTGGGGCTATTTGAACACTGAAGCTTTCTTT
-	TRBD2	TRBV27	TRBJ2-1	CASSLWTSGNNEQFF	TGTGCCAGCAGTCTATGGACTAGCGGCAACAATGAGCAGTTCTTC
-	TRBD2	TRBV19	TRBJ2-7	CASSFGLADTYEQYF	TGTGCCAGTAGTTTCGGACTAGCGGATACCTACGAGCAGTACTTC
-	TRBD1	TRBV3-1/TRBV3-2	TRBJ1-5	CASSQEDRSGGSQPQHF	TGTGCCAGCAGCCAAGAAGATCGGTCAGGGGGGAGTCAGCCCCAGCATTTT
few	-	TRBV30	TRBJ2-3	CAWTRQADTQYF	TGTGCCTGGACCAGACAGGCAGATACGCAGTATTTT
-	TRBD1	TRBV7-8	TRBJ2-7	CASSQGQGNLYEQYF	TGTGCCAGCAGCCAGGGACAGGGTAACCTCTACGAGCAGTACTTC
-	-	TRBV19	TRBJ1-2	CASSTEERNGYTF	TGTGCCAGTAGTACAGAGGAGCGGAATGGCTACACCTTC
-	TRBD1	TRBV30	TRBJ2-1	CAWAQPVTGGHNEQFF	TGTGCCTGGGCCCAACCTGTCACAGGGGGCCACAATGAGCAGTTCTTC
-	TRBD1	TRBV11-2	TRBJ2-3	CASSLGQARDTQYF	TGTGCCAGCAGCTTGGGACAGGCTCGGGATACGCAGTATTTT
-	-	TRBV7-3	TRBJ1-1	CASSPYPKENTEAFF	TGTGCCAGCAGCCCCTACCCCAAAGAAAACACTGAAGCTTTCTTT
-	-	TRBV7-3	TRBJ1-1	CASSFTRQAEAFF	TGTGCCAGCAGCTTCACACGTCAGGCTGAAGCTTTCTTT
-	-	TRBV18	TRBJ2-5	CASSPPSGRETQYF	TGTGCCAGCTCACCACCATCAGGGAGGGAGACCCAGTACTTC
-	TRBD1	TRBV7-9	TRBJ1-1	CASSPPLTGRNTEAFF	TGTGCCAGCAGCCCCCCTTTGACAGGGAGGAACACTGAAGCTTTCTTT
-	TRBD2	TRBV4-2	TRBJ2-1	CASSQELAGNNEQFF	TGTGCCAGCAGCCAAGAACTAGCGGGTAACAATGAGCAGTTCTTC
-	-	TRBV14	TRBJ2-2	CASSQVATTGELFF	TGTGCCAGCAGCCAAGTAGCGACCACCGGGGAGCTGTTTTTT
-	TRBD2	TRBV5-4	TRBJ2-5	CASSLELAGGPQETQYF	TGTGCCAGCAGCTTGGAACTAGCGGGAGGGCCCCAAGAGACCCAGTACTTC
-	-	TRBV30	TRBJ1-1	CAWSVAGFGTEAFF	TGTGCCTGGAGTGTAGCAGGGTTTGGCACTGAAGCTTTCTTT
few	TRBD1	TRBV19	TRBJ1-2	CASSRTGTPLGGYTF	TGTGCCAGTAGTCGGACAGGGACTCCCCTCGGCGGCTACACCTTC
-	TRBD1	TRBV28	TRBJ1-2	CASSFEDREFYGYTF	TGTGCCAGCAGTTTTGAGGACAGGGAGTTTTATGGCTACACCTTC
once	-	TRBV6-4	TRBJ1-3	CASSLRQHSGNTIYF	TGTGCCAGCAGCCTTCGACAGCACTCTGGAAACACCATATATTTT
few	TRBD1	TRBV27	TRBJ2-7	CASRDPGQGSEQYF	TGTGCCAGCAGGGACCCCGGACAGGGAAGCGAGCAGTACTTC
-	-	TRBV30	TRBJ1-6	CAWMVGAHNSPLHF	TGTGCCTGGATGGTAGGGGCGCATAATTCACCCCTCCACTTT
-	TRBD2	TRBV5-6	TRBJ2-3	CASSLGLAGALGTDTQYF	TGTGCCAGCAGCTTGGGGCTAGCGGGAGCGCTGGGCACAGATACGCAGTATTTT
-	-	TRBV10-3	TRBJ1-2	CAMGWGNGGYGYTF	TGTGCCATGGGTTGGGGAAATGGAGGATATGGCTACACCTTC
-	-	TRBV5-6	TRBJ1-2	CASSLVTPNYGYTF	TGTGCCAGCAGCTTGGTGACACCGAACTATGGCTACACCTTC
-	TRBD1	TRBV13	TRBJ2-7	CASSIRGSSFYEQYF	TGTGCCAGCAGCATCAGGGGGTCATCATTCTACGAGCAGTACTTC
-	-	TRBV27	TRBJ2-7	CASGAGLFSYEQYF	TGTGCCAGCGGGGCAGGGTTATTCTCCTACGAGCAGTACTTC
-	-	TRBV9	TRBJ1-6	CASAGGNNSPLHF	TGTGCCAGCGCGGGCGGGAATAATTCACCCCTCCACTTT
-	-	TRBV5-6	TRBJ2-1	CASSLNAPGNEQFF	TGTGCCAGCAGCCTCAATGCCCCAGGCAATGAGCAGTTCTTC
-	-	TRBV19	TRBJ1-6	CASSTHRWGNSSPLHF	TGTGCCAGTAGTACGCACAGGTGGGGCAATAGTTCACCCCTCCACTTT
-	-	TRBV10-3	TRBJ2-7	CAITPMAGYEQYF	TGTGCCATCACCCCGATGGCAGGCTACGAGCAGTACTTC